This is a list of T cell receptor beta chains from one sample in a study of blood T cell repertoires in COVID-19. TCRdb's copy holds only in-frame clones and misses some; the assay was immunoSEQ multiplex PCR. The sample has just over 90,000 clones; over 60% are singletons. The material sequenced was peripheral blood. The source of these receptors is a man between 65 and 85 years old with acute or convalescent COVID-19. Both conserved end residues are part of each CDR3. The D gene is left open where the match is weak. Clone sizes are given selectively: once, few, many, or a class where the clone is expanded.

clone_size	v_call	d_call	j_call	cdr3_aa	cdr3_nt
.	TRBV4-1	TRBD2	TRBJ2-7	CASSQDRVRRGSPTSDSYEQYF	TGCGCCAGCAGCCAAGATCGTGTTCGGAGGGGATCTCCAACTAGCGATTCCTACGAGCAGTACTTC
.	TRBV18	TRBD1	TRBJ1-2	CASSPPSVDRVTDYGYTF	TGTGCCAGCTCACCACCAAGCGTGGACAGGGTGACGGACTATGGCTACACCTTC
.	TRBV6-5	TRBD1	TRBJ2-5	CASSYYGTGQETQYF	TGTGCCAGCAGTTACTACGGGACAGGGCAAGAGACCCAGTACTTC
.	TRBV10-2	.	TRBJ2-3	CASSLLEGDTQYF	TGCGCCAGCAGTCTACTAGAGGGAGATACGCAGTATTTT
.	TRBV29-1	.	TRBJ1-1	CSVPFPQGNGAFF	TGCAGCGTCCCATTCCCCCAGGGTAATGGAGCTTTCTTT
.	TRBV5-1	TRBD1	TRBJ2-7	CASSLQGQGNEQYF	TGCGCCAGCAGCTTGCAGGGACAGGGGAACGAGCAGTACTTC
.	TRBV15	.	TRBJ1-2	CATSRDGSLGNYGYTF	TGTGCCACCAGCAGAGATGGCAGTCTTGGCAACTATGGCTACACCTTC
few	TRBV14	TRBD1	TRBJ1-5	CASSKGQGNQPQHF	TGTGCCAGCAGCAAAGGACAGGGCAATCAGCCCCAGCATTTT
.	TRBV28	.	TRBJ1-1	CASSLFGFEAFF	TGTGCCAGCAGTTTATTTGGCTTTGAAGCTTTCTTT
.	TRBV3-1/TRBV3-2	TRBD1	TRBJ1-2	CASSRTGVTNYGYTF	TGTGCCAGCAGCCGGACAGGGGTTACTAACTATGGCTACACCTTC
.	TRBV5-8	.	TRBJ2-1	CASSPVHSSYNEQFF	TGTGCCAGCAGCCCGGTCCATAGCTCCTACAATGAGCAGTTCTTC
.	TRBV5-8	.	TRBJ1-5	CASSLGPINQPQHF	TGTGCCAGCAGCCTGGGGCCGATCAATCAGCCCCAGCATTTT
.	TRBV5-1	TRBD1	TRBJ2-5	CASSRTGPYQETQYF	TGCGCCAGCAGCCGGACAGGCCCGTACCAAGAGACCCAGTACTTC
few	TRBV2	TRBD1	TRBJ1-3	CASSDRASGNTIYF	TGTGCCAGCAGCGACAGGGCTTCTGGAAACACCATATATTTT
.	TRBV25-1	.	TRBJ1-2	CASSAGVIGGYTF	TGTGCCAGCAGCGCTGGTGTGATTGGCGGCTACACCTTC
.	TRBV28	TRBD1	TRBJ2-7	CASPPRGQGTYEQYF	TGTGCCAGCCCCCCACGAGGACAGGGGACCTACGAGCAGTACTTC
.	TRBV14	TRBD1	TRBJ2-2	CASSRQGAINTGELFF	TGTGCCAGCAGCCGACAGGGGGCGATTAACACCGGGGAGCTGTTTTTT
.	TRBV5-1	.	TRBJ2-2	CASSPPIAGAGELFF	TGCGCCAGCAGCCCCCCGATCGCAGGGGCCGGGGAGCTGTTTTTT
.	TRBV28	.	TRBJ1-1	CASRQGYGTEAFF	TGTGCCAGCAGACAGGGTTATGGCACTGAAGCTTTCTTT
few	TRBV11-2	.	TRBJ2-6	CASSFGRGDTFSGANVLTF	TGTGCCAGCAGCTTTGGAAGAGGAGATACGTTCTCTGGGGCCAACGTCCTGACTTTC
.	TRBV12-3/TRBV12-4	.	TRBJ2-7	CASSFGGGEQYF	TGTGCCAGCAGTTTTGGGGGAGGCGAGCAGTACTTC
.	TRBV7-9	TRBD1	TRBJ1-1	CASSVQGAGMNTEAFF	TGTGCCAGCAGCGTGCAGGGGGCCGGAATGAACACTGAAGCTTTCTTT
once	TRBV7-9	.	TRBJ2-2	CASSRSGTGELFF	TGTGCCAGCAGCCGGAGTGGCACCGGGGAGCTGTTTTTT
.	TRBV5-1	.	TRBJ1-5	CASSLGQSNQPQHF	TGCGCCAGCAGCCTTGGACAGTCTAATCAGCCCCAGCATTTT
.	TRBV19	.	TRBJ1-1	CASTPQSRRGNTEAFF	TGTGCCAGTACCCCCCAGTCACGCCGGGGGAACACTGAAGCTTTCTTT
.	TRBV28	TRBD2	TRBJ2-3	CATISGRKDTQYF	TGTGCCACCATTAGCGGGAGGAAAGATACGCAGTATTTT
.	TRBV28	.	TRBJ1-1	CASSLGRDTEAFF	TGTGCCAGCAGTTTGGGCAGGGACACTGAAGCTTTCTTT
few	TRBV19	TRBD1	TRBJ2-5	CASSSMTGGLETQYF	TGTGCCAGTAGTTCTATGACAGGGGGATTGGAGACCCAGTACTTC
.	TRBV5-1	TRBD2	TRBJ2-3	CASSSLPSGLAGAGTDTQYF	TGCGCCAGCAGCTCCTTACCTTCGGGACTAGCGGGAGCGGGCACAGATACGCAGTATTTT
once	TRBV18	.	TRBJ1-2	CASSPVGSSNYGYTF	TGTGCCAGCTCACCAGTGGGCAGTTCTAACTATGGCTACACCTTC
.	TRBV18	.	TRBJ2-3	CASSPSGQRLTDTQYF	TGTGCCAGCTCACCTTCTGGACAGAGACTCACAGATACGCAGTATTTT
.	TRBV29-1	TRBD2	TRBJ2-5	CSVPEGGTSWGRGETQYF	TGCAGCGTTCCTGAAGGCGGGACTAGCTGGGGTCGCGGGGAGACCCAGTACTTC
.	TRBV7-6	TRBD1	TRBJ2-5	CASSQGQGWETQYF	TGTGCCAGCAGCCAAGGACAGGGTTGGGAGACCCAGTACTTC
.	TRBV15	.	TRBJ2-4	CATSRGVLGRFLAKNIQYF	TGTGCCACCAGCAGGGGCGTCCTGGGGAGGTTCCTAGCCAAAAACATTCAGTACTTC
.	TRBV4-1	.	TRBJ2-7	CASSQDRGYEQYF	TGCGCCAGCAGCCAAGATCGGGGCTACGAGCAGTACTTC
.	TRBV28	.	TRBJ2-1	CASSADRPSSYNEQFF	TGTGCCAGCAGTGCCGACAGACCGAGCTCCTACAATGAGCAGTTCTTC
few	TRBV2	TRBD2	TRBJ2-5	CASCGLAGVETQYF	TGTGCCAGCTGCGGACTAGCGGGAGTGGAGACCCAGTACTTC
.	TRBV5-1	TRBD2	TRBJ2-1	CASSFPSGRGYNEQFF	TGCGCCAGCAGCTTCCCTAGCGGGAGAGGTTACAATGAGCAGTTCTTC
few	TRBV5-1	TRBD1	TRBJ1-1	CASSSNTGGDREAFF	TGCGCCAGCAGCTCCAACACAGGGGGCGATAGAGAAGCTTTCTTT
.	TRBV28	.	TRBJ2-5	CASSFVLETQYF	TGTGCCAGCAGTTTCGTTCTAGAGACCCAGTACTTC
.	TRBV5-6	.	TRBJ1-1	CASSLTVNTEAFF	TGTGCCAGCAGCCTGACAGTGAACACTGAAGCTTTCTTT
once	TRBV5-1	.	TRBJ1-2	CASSPGMGNSNYGYTF	TGCGCCAGCAGCCCCGGTATGGGCAATTCTAACTATGGCTACACCTTC
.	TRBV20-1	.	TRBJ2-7	CSARDSYEQYF	TGCAGTGCCCGTGACAGCTACGAGCAGTACTTC
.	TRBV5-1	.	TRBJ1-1	CASSPGGTSNTEAFF	TGCGCCAGCAGCCCCGGAGGGACTTCGAACACTGAAGCTTTCTTT
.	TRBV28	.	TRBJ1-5	CASGTIIQPQHF	TGTGCCAGCGGGACAATCATTCAGCCCCAGCATTTT
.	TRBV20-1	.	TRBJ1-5	CSAGQPQHF	TGCAGTGCCGGGCAGCCCCAGCATTTT
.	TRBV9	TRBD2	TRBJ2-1	CASSGQPGGISSYNEQFF	TGTGCCAGCAGCGGACAACCCGGGGGGATAAGCTCCTACAATGAGCAGTTCTTC
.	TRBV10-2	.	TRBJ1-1	CASRTQQRMGTEAFF	TGCGCCAGCAGGACCCAACAGAGAATGGGCACTGAAGCTTTCTTT
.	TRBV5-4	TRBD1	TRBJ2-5	CASSEAGQGIGETQYF	TGTGCCAGCAGCGAAGCGGGACAGGGGATCGGAGAGACCCAGTACTTC
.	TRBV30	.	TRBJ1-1	CAWSLQSGTEAFF	TGTGCCTGGAGTCTCCAGTCAGGCACTGAAGCTTTCTTT
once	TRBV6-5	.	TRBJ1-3	CASSRTPGNTIYF	TGTGCCAGCAGCCGGACACCCGGAAACACCATATATTTT
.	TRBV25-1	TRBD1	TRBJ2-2	CASSASTGGIGELFF	TGTGCCAGCAGTGCCTCGACAGGGGGGATCGGGGAGCTGTTTTTT
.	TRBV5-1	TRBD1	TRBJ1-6	CASSLQQGSNSPLHF	TGCGCCAGCAGCCTTCAACAGGGGTCGAATTCACCCCTCCACTTT
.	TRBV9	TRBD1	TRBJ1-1	CASSAGQRDMAFF	TGTGCCAGCAGCGCGGGACAGCGAGACATGGCTTTCTTT
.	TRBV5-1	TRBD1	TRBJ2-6	CASSPQGAGSGANVLTF	TGCGCCAGCAGCCCCCAGGGGGCAGGCTCTGGGGCCAACGTCCTGACTTTC
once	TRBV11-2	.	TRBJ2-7	CASSSGDEQYF	TGTGCCAGCAGCTCAGGGGACGAGCAGTACTTC